This T cell receptor (beta chain) was observed in a study of cytomegalovirus exposure and HLA in healthy donors. A multiplex PCR was run with 60 Vbeta primers and 13 Jbeta primers. Repertoires were generated with immunoSEQ multiplex PCR, while TCRdb's copy carries only in-frame clones and drops some. The sample has about 130,000 clones, about three quarters seen once. On this clone itself: Its target is unknown.

Study observations and caveats: With later analysis, a missense DCLRE1C variant became linked to TCR beta V- and J-gene trimming.

Sequencing input: PBMCs. This sequence was found in a human donor in good health.

CDR3 nucleotide sequence: TGTGCCAGCAGTTTACACCGACAGTTAGTACCAACTAATGAAAAACTGTTTTTT. Residues: CASSLHRQLVPTNEKLFF. This chain connects TRBV27 to TRBJ1-4, with D possibly being TRBD1 (5 bases). Trimming stripped 2 bases from V and 0 bases from J, with 16 bases between. Germline V CDR1 and CDR2: MNHEY, SMNVEV (reference sequence). The CDR3 has 18 residues. Complete variable domain (other parts from reference TRBV27 and TRBJ1-4): EAQVTQNPRYLITVTGKKLTVTCSQNMNHEYMSWYRQDPGLGLRQIYYSMNVEVTDKGDVPEGYKVSRKEKRNFPLILESPSPNQTSLYFCASSLHRQLVPTNEKLFFGSGTQLSVL.